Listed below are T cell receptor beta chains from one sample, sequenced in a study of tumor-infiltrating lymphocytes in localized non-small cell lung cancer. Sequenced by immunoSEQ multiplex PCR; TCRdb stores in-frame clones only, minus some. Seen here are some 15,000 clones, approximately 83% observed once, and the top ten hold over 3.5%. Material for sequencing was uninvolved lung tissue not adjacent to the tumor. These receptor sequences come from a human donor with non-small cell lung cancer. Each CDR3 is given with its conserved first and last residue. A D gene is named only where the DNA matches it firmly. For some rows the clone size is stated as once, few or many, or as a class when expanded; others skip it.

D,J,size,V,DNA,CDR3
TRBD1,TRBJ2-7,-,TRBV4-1,TGCGCCAGCAGCCAAGAGAGTTGGGACAGGGCAACCTACGAGCAGTACTTC,CASSQESWDRATYEQYF
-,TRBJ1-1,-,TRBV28,TGTGCCAGCATACCATCGGGGTACACTGAAGCTTTCTTT,CASIPSGYTEAFF
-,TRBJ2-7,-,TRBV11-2,TGTGCCAGCAGCCCTGGAACTTACGAGCAGTACTTC,CASSPGTYEQYF
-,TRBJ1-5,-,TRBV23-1,TGCGCCAGCAGTCAATCTGACAGGAGGGGCAATCAGCCCCAGCATTTT,CASSQSDRRGNQPQHF
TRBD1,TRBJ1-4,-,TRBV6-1,TGTGCCAGCGGTGAAGGGACAGGGGTTGAAAAACTGTTTTTT,CASGEGTGVEKLFF
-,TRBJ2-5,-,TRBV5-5,TGTGCCAGCAGCTTCTTGACGGGTTACCGAGAGACCCAGTACTTC,CASSFLTGYRETQYF
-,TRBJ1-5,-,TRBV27,TGTGCCAGCAGTCGGGACGGCGAATATAGCAATCAGCCCCAGCATTTT,CASSRDGEYSNQPQHF
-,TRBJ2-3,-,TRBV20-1,TGCAGTGCGGCTTTGCAAAATACGCAGTATTTT,CSAALQNTQYF
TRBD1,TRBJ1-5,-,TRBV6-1,TGTGCCAGCAGTGGGGACAGGAATCAGCCCCAGCATTTT,CASSGDRNQPQHF
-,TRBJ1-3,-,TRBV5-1,TGCGCCAGCAGACTTGACGGGGGAAACACCATATATTTT,CASRLDGGNTIYF
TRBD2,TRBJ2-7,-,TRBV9,TGTGCCAGCAGCGTAGGCGGGGTGGCGGGGGTGGAGCAGTACTTC,CASSVGGVAGVEQYF
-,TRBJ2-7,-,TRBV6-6,TGTGCCAGCAGTTCCCCACGTGGCTCTATCTACGAGCAGTACTTC,CASSSPRGSIYEQYF
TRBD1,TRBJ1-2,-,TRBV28,TGTGCCAGCAGCAAACCCAGACAGGGCTCCTATGGCTACACCTTC,CASSKPRQGSYGYTF
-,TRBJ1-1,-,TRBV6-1,TGTGCCAGCAGTGAAGACAGGGTCAACACTGAAGCTTTCTTT,CASSEDRVNTEAFF
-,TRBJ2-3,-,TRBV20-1,TGCAGTGCTAGTTTGTGGGCCCAGTATTTT,CSASLWAQYF
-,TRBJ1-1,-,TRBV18,TGTGCCAGCTCACCCTCCGGGGCCTTCATGAACACTGAAGCTTTCTTT,CASSPSGAFMNTEAFF
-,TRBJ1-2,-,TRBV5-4,TGTGCCAGCAGCAATACAGGGAATTGGGGCTACACCTTC,CASSNTGNWGYTF
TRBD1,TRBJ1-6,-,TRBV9,TGTGCCAGCAGCGTAGGGACAGGGGGGAGTTCACCCCTCCACTTT,CASSVGTGGSSPLHF
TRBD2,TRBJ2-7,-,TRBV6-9,TGTGCCAGCAGTGCCCCTACTAGCGGCAAGGACGCCTACGAGCAGTACTTC,CASSAPTSGKDAYEQYF
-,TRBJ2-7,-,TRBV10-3,TGTGCCATCAGTGACGGTAGCGACGAGCAGTACTTC,CAISDGSDEQYF
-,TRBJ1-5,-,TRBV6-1,TGTGCCACATTCAGGGGAACAAATAACAATCAGCCCCAGCATTTT,CATFRGTNNNQPQHF
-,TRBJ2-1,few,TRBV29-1,TGCAGCTCACGACAGGGAGGGAATGAGCAGTTCTTC,CSSRQGGNEQFF
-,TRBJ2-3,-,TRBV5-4,TGTGCCAGCAGCTCCCGGGACACATTCACAGATACGCAGTATTTT,CASSSRDTFTDTQYF
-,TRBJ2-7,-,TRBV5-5,TGTGCCAGCAGCCTGTTGGAAACCTCCTACGAGCAGTACTTC,CASSLLETSYEQYF
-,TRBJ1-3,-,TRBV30,TGTGCCTGGAGGGATACCAGGGGTGGAAACACCATATATTTT,CAWRDTRGGNTIYF
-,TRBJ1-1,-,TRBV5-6,TGTGCCAGCCCCCGGAAAGCTTTCTTT,CASPRKAFF
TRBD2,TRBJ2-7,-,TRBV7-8,TGTGCCAGCAGCCTAATGCGGGAGATGAACGAGCAGTACTTC,CASSLMREMNEQYF
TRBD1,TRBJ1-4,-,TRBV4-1,TGCGCCAGCAGCCAGAATGACAGGGTTGGGGAAAAACTGTTTTTT,CASSQNDRVGEKLFF
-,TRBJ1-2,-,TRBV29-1,TGCAGCGTTGAAGACACAGTGTCCAATGGCTACACCTTC,CSVEDTVSNGYTF
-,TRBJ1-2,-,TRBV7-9,TGTGCCAGCAGCCGTGCGGGATATGGCTACACCTTC,CASSRAGYGYTF
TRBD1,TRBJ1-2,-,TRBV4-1,TGCGCCAGCAGCCCGGTCCCTCGGGACAGCTATGGCTACACCTTC,CASSPVPRDSYGYTF
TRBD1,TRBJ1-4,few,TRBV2,TGTGCCAGCAGTGACCAAGGACAGGGCCTAGAGAATGAAAAACTGTTTTTT,CASSDQGQGLENEKLFF
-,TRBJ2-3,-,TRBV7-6,TGTGCCAGCAGCTCGAGACAGTCCGGGAGCACAGATACGCAGTATTTT,CASSSRQSGSTDTQYF
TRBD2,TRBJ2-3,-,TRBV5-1,TGCGCCAGCAGCCCAGGACTAGCGGGAGGCCTATATTTCACAGATACGCAGTATTTT,CASSPGLAGGLYFTDTQYF
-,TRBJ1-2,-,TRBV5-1,TGCGCCAGCAGCCCATATAATTTCCTTGTGGGGAGCGATGGCTACACCTTC,CASSPYNFLVGSDGYTF
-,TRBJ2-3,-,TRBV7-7,TGTGCTAGCAGCTTAGGGACGGGCACAGATACGCAGTATTTT,CASSLGTGTDTQYF
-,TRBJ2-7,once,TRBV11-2,TGTGCCAGCAGTTTATCGGGCGGGACCTTCTACGAGCAGTACTTC,CASSLSGGTFYEQYF
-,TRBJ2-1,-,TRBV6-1,TGTGCCAGCAGTGTGGGGCTACACACCGATGAGCAGTTCTTC,CASSVGLHTDEQFF
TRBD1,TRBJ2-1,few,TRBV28,TGTGCCAGCAGTTTACCACCCCCGACAGGGGGCTCATGGGTTGAGCAGTTCTTC,CASSLPPPTGGSWVEQFF
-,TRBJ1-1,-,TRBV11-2,TGTGCCAGCAGCTGGGTAACAGCCACTACTGAAGCTTTCTTT,CASSWVTATTEAFF
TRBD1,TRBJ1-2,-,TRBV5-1,TGCGCCAGCAGCACGGGACAGAACTATGGCTACACCTTC,CASSTGQNYGYTF
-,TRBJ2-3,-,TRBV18,TGTGCCAGCTCACCGGGATCCGACACAGATACGCAGTATTTT,CASSPGSDTDTQYF
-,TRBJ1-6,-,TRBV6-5,TGTGCCAGCAGTCGACGAACAGGGTCGGACCTCCACTTT,CASSRRTGSDLHF
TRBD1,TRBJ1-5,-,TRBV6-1,TGTGCCAGCGAATCGGACAGGGCTTATCAGCCCCAGCATTTT,CASESDRAYQPQHF
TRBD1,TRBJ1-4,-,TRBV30,TGTGCCTGGAGCGGGACAGTAAGGGTCGAAAAACTGTTTTTT,CAWSGTVRVEKLFF
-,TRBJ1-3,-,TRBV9,TGTGCCAGCAGCTTATCCGAAGGGGCTGGAAACACCATATATTTT,CASSLSEGAGNTIYF
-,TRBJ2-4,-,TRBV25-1,TGTGCCAGCAGGGGCCAAGCCAAAAACATTCAGTACTTC,CASRGQAKNIQYF
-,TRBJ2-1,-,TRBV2,TGTGCCAGCATCAGAACAGTAAGCTCCTACAATGAGCAGTTCTTC,CASIRTVSSYNEQFF